This TCR beta chain came from a study of cytomegalovirus exposure and HLA in healthy donors (dated by TCRdb to between 2016 and 2019). Study-level background: According to an earlier analysis of 587 of the donors, some 180 million T cells yielded 117 million unique TCR beta sequences and about 300 Gb of sequence data. The study was designed to test whether signatures of past pathogen exposure could be identified by cataloging public T cell receptors. A later analysis re-analyzed previously published TCR beta repertoires from about 730 donors and added high-resolution HLA genotyping to study TCR occurrence patterns. A later genetic analysis took genome-wide SNP genotypes for about 60% of the roughly 670 donors and used that subset as a discovery cohort. Of the 398 genotyped donors, more than 75% were placed in the genetic ancestry cluster associated with self-reported Caucasian donors. Among about 410 genotyped donors of the cohort, an average of about 240,000 unique TCR beta nucleotide sequences was sequenced per donor, of which about 18% were non-productive. A few DR-DQ haplotypes were treated as single units for association and clustering because of strong linkage in the cohort. An early release covering some 640 HLA-typed donors comprised approximately 300 gigabases of sequencing data and some 79 million unique TCR sequences. Typing coverage differed by locus: A, B, C, DRB1 and DQB1 were typed in about 620-630 donors, DQA1 in 500 to 550, DPA1 in some 610, and DPB1 in roughly 470. To decide whether each TCR beta V gene segment behaved as functional or pseudogenic, an earlier analysis of nearly 600 of the donors relied on high-throughput TCR beta sequencing. Besides the first cohort of some 670 subjects, a separate validation cohort made up of 120 different subjects was used. To predict cytomegalovirus infection status, the study brought together high-throughput TCR immunosequencing, statistical association of individual TCRs with disease status, and machine learning. The later analysis used no new phenotypic data to find candidate immune exposures, relying instead on TCR beta sequences and their occurrence across donors. HLA typing included class I and class II loci at four-digit resolution. The study profiled the T cell repertoires of more than 500 subjects by immunosequencing and related them to cytomegalovirus serostatus. Every discovery cohort repertoire had been produced on one sequencing platform. Donor age, sex, ethnicity and CMV serostatus were collected together with the repertoire data. Overall study outcomes, separate from this receptor: In a later analysis, TCR association rates were found to vary across HLA loci, with the most associated TCRs seen for DRB1 alleles and the fewest for HLA-C alleles. According to a later analysis, parvovirus B19, influenza, CMV and Epstein-Barr virus appeared linked to several top co-occurrence clusters. When HLA alleles, especially DR and DQ, strongly co-occurred, TCR associations were difficult to assign to individual alleles. In vitro tests confirmed that a few of the cytomegalovirus-associated TCR beta chains recognize cytomegalovirus antigens. Over 15 rarely observed V segments, including chromosome 9 orphons, were excluded from the earlier analysis of almost 600 of the donors because counts were too low. Because HLA typing was unavailable for some donors at each locus, only the typed subset was used in association tests. Broadly in line with IMGT annotations, most TCR beta V segments showed up in productive rearrangements about 87% or about 30% of the time in an earlier analysis of approximately 640 of the donors. The cohort was sequenced for TCR beta chains only, and without alpha or paired-chain data the features that could be detected were limited. A later genetic analysis associated a missense DCLRE1C variant with V-gene and J-gene trimming of TCR beta chains, and an independent cohort replicated the association. CMV serostatus was the only immune exposure information available for the cohort. In both the original and validation cohorts, the classifier was reported to diagnose cytomegalovirus status with high specificity and sensitivity. Most TCR sequences were observed very rarely across donors, whereas some public TCRs were present in many individuals. A later analysis found that most CMV-associated TCR beta chains appeared HLA-restricted, with HLA associations seemingly driven largely by CMV exposure. It was suggested by the authors that the approach could potentially be generalized to other disease states and immunological phenotypes. A further reported finding was that TCR beta sequences accurately predicted the HLA-A and HLA-B alleles for most subjects in the first cohort. Specific HLA alleles were associated with 15,000 to 20,000 TCR beta sequences at a false discovery rate of 0.05 in a later analysis. The study listed 150 to 200 TCR beta chains as associated with cytomegalovirus. The sequencing pipeline was judged likely to have produced a cluster of highly shared sequence variants as a technical artifact. Presence/absence analyses assumed roughly uniform sequencing depth across donors, an assumption that may not hold. In a later analysis, HLA-associated TCR beta chains showed more clonal expansion and lower generation probabilities than non-associated chains that were equally common. Compared with the roughly 720-donor mean, donors in an Asian-associated ancestry cluster had fewer N-insertions in productive TCRs, according to a later genetic analysis. Linkage disequilibrium might explain the correlated functional status among segregating V segments, but an unknown experimental factor could not be excluded.

The library was made by the immunoSEQ multiplex PCR assay. For the multiplex PCR, a mixture combining 60 forward primers for TCR Vbeta segments and 13 reverse primers for TCR Jbeta segments was used. A multiplex PCR assay on genomic DNA amplified the CDR3 region of rearranged TCR beta genes. Amplified TCR beta libraries were sequenced as 87-base-pair reads on the Illumina HiSeq System. In the authors' own workflow: Across the roughly 640 repertoires, a later analysis counted around 80 million unique TCR beta chains, roughly 11 million of which were shared by at least two donors. Raw reads were error-corrected and collapsed into unique sequences by a nearest-neighbor algorithm in which closely related sequences were merged to remove PCR and sequencing errors. To assign V, D and J gene segments, CDR3 sequences were aligned to IMGT reference sequences. For a sequence to be retained, a match of at least six nucleotides to both a V gene segment and a J gene segment was required. A rearrangement counted as productive if the CDR3 had no stop codons and remained in frame with V and J, and every other rearrangement counted as non-productive. CDR3 was defined according to IMGT convention as the region running from the second conserved V-encoded cysteine to the conserved J-encoded phenylalanine. In an earlier analysis of approximately 500 of the donors, sequences lacking an unambiguous match to a single V gene segment were excluded. In an earlier analysis of approximately 590 of the donors, V segments were called functional above 56.7% productive rearrangements and were called segregating when the between-donor standard deviation exceeded 5%. A statistical classification framework was developed to diagnose cytomegalovirus status using the catalog of TCR beta chain sequences. In a later analysis, TCR nucleotide sequences were compared against IMGT/GENE-DB human TR gene sequences so that V and J genes could be assigned. Using the TCRdist pipeline, a later analysis assigned CDR3 sequences along with most-parsimonious VDJ recombination scenarios. In a later analysis, each TCR beta chain was defined by its CDR3 amino acid sequence together with its V-gene family, and reads without a unique V-gene family were excluded. In a later analysis, approximately 590 highly shared, low-generation-probability nucleotide sequences were removed to address suspected cross-contamination and a sequencing artifact. In a later analysis, a clonal expansion index for each public chain was calculated from normalized within-repertoire ranks of inferred template counts. In a later analysis, generation probabilities were computed using a VDJ recombination model fitted to out-of-frame rearrangements, and the results were checked against IGoR. A later analysis scored TCR-TCR, TCR-HLA and TCR-CMV co-occurrence with hypergeometric tests, applying a repertoire-size bias correction to TCR pairs. To estimate false discovery rates, a later analysis permuted the HLA or CMV assignments 20 times. In a later analysis, co-occurring TCRs were grouped with DBSCAN, and TCRdist sequence similarity was added when clustering was performed within HLA-allele-positive subsets. Repertoires with fewer than 30,000 or more than 120,000 public chains, plus five repertoires with anomalous nucleotide sharing, were excluded from co-occurrence clustering. In its TCRdb copy, this immuneACCESS table keeps in-frame sequences only and misses some clones. Where compared with another copy, unresolved V genes explain less than half of these, and the others have no known cause. V and J calls and clone size follow that table, whereas D and trimming were derived from the DNA. Across this sample there are some 200,000 clones, with over 80% seen only once. The ten largest clones capture 0.71% of the sample.

The cohort was made up of approximately 670 healthy bone marrow donors. All cohort members were sampled while nominally healthy, although unrecorded immune exposures were likely present. The donor tested CMV seronegative and was one of the 352 seronegative cohort members. Each donor provided a peripheral blood sample, and peripheral blood mononuclear cells were used for TCR beta sequencing. The Qiagen DNeasy Blood Extraction Kit was used to extract genomic DNA from the blood cell samples. Comments on this clone: What this receptor recognizes is not known. The sample holds no much larger clone one base away, and base qualities are not on file.

The sequenced material came from PBMCs. This TCR derives from a boy aged 2-9 years in good health and CMV-seronegative.

The CDR3 protein is CASSSGQPLSYEQYF. The bases read TGTGCCAGCAGCTCTGGGCAACCACTCTCCTACGAGCAGTACTTC. Recombination linked TRBV11-1 to TRBJ2-7; no D gene call is confident. V is reduced by 4 bases and J by 0 bases, leaving a spacing of 13 bases between them. CDR1 and CDR2 are drawn from the germline V gene (reference sequence): SGHAT, FQDESV. Counted from cysteine to phenylalanine, this CDR3 has 15 amino acids. The kept DNA is CDR3 alone, 45 bases in frame from the first base.